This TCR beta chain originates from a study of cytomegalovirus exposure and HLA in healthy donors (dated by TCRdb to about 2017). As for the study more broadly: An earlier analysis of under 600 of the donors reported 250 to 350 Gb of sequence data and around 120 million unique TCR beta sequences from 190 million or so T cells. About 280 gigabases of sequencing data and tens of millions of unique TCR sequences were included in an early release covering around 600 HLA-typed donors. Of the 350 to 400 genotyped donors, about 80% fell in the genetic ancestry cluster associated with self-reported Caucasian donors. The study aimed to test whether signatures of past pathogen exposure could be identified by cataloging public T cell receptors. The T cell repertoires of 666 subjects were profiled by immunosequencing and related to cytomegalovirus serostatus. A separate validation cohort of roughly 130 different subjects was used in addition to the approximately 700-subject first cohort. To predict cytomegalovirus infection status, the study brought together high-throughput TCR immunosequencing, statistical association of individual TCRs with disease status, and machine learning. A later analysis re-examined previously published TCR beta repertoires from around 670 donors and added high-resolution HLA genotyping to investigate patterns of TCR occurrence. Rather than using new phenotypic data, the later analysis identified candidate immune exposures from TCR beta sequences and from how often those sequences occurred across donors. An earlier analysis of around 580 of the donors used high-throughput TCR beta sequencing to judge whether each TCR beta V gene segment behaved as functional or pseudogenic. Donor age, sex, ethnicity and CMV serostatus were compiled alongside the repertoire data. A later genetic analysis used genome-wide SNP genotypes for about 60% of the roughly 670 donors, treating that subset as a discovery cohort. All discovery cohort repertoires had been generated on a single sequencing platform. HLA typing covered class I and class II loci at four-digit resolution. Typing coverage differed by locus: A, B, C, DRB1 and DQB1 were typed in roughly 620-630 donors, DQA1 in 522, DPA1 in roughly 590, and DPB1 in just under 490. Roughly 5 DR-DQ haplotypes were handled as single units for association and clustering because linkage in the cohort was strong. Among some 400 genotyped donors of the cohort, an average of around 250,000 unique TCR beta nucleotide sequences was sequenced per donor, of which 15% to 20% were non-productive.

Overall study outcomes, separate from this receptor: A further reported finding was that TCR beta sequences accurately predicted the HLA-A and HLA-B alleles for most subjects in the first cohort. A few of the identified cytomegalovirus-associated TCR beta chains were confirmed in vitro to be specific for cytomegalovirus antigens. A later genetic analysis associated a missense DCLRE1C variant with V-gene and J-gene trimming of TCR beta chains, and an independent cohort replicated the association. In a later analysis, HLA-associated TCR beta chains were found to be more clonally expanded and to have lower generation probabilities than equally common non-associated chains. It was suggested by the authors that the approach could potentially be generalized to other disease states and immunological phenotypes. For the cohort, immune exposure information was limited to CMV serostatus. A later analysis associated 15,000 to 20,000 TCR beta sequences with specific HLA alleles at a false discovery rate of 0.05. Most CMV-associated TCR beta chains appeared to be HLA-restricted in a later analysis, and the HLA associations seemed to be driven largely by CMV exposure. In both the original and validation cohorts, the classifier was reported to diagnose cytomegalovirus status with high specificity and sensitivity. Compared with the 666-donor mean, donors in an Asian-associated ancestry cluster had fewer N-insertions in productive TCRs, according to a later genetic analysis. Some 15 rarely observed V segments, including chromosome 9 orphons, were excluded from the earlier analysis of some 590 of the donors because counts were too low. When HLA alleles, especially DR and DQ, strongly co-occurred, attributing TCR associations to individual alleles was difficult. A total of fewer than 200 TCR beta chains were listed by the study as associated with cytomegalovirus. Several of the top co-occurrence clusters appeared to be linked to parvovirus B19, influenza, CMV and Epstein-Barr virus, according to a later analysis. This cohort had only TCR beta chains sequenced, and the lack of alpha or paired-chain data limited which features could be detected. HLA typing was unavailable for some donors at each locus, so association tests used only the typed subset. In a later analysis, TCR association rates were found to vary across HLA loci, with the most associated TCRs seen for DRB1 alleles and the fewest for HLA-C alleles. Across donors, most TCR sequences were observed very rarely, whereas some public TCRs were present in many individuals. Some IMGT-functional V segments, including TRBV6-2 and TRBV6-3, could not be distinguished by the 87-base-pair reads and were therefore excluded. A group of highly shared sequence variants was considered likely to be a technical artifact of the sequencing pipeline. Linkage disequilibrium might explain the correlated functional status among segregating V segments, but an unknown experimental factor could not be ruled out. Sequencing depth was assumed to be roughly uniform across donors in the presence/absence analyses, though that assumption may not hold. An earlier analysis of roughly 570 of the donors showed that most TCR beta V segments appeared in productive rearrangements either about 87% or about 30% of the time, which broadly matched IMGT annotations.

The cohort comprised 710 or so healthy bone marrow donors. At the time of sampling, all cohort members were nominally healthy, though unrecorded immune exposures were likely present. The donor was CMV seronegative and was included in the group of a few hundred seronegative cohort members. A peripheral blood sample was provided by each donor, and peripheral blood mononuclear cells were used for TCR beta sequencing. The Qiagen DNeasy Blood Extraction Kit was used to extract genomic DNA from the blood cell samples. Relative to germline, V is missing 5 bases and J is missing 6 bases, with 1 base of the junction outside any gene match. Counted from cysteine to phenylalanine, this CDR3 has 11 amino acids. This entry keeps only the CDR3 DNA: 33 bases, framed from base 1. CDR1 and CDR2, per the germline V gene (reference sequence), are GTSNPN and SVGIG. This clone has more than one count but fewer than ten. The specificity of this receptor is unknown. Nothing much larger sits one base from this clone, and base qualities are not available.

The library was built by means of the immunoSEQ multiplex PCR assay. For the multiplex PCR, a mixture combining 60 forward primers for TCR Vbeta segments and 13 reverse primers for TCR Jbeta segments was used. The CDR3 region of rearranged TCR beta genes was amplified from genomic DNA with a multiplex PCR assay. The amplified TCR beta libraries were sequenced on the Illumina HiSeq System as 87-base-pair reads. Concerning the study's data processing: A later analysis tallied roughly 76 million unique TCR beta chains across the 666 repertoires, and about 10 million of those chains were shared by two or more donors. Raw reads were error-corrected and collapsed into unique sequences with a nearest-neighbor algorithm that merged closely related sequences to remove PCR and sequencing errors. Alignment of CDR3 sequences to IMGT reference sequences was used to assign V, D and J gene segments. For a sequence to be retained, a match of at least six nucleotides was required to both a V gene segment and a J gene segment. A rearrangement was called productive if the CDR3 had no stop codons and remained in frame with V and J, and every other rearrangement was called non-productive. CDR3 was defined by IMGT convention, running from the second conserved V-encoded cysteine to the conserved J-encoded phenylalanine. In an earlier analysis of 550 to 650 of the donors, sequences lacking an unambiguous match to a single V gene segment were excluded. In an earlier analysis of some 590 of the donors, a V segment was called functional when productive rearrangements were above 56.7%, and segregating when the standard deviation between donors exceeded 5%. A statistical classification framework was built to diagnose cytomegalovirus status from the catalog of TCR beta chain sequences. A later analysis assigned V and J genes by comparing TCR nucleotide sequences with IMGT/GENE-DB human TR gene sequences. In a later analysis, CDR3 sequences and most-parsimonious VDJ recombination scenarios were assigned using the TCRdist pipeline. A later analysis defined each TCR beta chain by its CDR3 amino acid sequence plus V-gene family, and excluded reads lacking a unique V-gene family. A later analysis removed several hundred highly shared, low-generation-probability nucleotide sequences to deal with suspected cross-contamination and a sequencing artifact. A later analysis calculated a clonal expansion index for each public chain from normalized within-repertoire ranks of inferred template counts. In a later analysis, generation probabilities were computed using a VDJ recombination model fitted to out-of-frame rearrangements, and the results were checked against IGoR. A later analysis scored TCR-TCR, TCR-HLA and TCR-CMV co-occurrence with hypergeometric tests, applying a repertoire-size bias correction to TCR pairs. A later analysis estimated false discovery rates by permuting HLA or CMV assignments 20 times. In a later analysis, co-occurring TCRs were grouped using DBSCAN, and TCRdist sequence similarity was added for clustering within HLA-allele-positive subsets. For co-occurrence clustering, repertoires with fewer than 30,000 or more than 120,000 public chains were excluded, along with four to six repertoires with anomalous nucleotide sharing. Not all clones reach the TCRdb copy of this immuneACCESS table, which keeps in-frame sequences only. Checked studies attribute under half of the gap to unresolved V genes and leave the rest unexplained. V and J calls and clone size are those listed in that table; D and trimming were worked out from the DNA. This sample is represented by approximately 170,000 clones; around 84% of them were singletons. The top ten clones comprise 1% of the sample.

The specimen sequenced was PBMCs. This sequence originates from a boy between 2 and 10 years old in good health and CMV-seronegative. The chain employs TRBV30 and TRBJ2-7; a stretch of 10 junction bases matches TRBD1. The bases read TGTGCCTGGGGGACAGGGGTCGAGCAGTACTTC. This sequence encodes CAWGTGVEQYF. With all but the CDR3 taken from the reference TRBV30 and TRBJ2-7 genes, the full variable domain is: SQTIHQWPATLVQPVGSPLSLECTVEGTSNPNLYWYRQAAGRGLQLLFYSVGIGQISSEVPQNLSASRPQDRQFILSSKKLLLSDSGFYLCAWGTGVEQYFGPGTRLTVT.